A selection of T cell receptor beta chains follows, all from one sample in a study of T cell responses to AZD1222 COVID-19 vaccine. Sequencing used immunoSEQ multiplex PCR; TCRdb keeps in-frame clones, though not all of them. The data contain about 92,000 clones, 91% of them singletons. The sequencing used peripheral blood, collected on day 0 of AZD1222 vaccination. Receptor source: an adult in good health. The CDR3 runs from the conserved cysteine through the conserved F or W. Fields, in order: D gene, clone size, V gene, J gene, CDR3 DNA, CDR3 protein. D genes are given only for firm matches. Clone size appears in some rows only: once, few, many, or a class for an expanded clone.

d_call: .
clone_size: .
v_call: TRBV10-2
j_call: TRBJ1-1
cdr3_nt: TGCGCCATCCTAAGTTCGGGCACTGAAGCTTTCTTT
cdr3_aa: CAILSSGTEAFF

d_call: TRBD1
clone_size: .
v_call: TRBV15
j_call: TRBJ1-2
cdr3_nt: TGTGCCACCAGCCGGGACAGGGCGAACTATGGCTACACCTTC
cdr3_aa: CATSRDRANYGYTF

d_call: TRBD2
clone_size: .
v_call: TRBV7-2
j_call: TRBJ2-7
cdr3_nt: TGTGCCAGCAGCCTGCTAGCGGGCAACTCCTACGAGCAGTACTTC
cdr3_aa: CASSLLAGNSYEQYF

d_call: .
clone_size: .
v_call: TRBV27
j_call: TRBJ1-6
cdr3_nt: TGTGCCAGCAGTTTAGAACGGAAGCTTCCCCTCCACTTT
cdr3_aa: CASSLERKLPLHF

d_call: TRBD2
clone_size: .
v_call: TRBV5-1
j_call: TRBJ2-3
cdr3_nt: TGCGCCAGCAGCCCTCTAGCGGGAGTGACAGATACGCAGTATTTT
cdr3_aa: CASSPLAGVTDTQYF

d_call: .
clone_size: .
v_call: TRBV9
j_call: TRBJ2-3
cdr3_nt: TGTGCCAGCAGCGTAGATATAAGGGGTGCGGGGAGCACAGATACGCAGTATTTT
cdr3_aa: CASSVDIRGAGSTDTQYF

d_call: TRBD2
clone_size: .
v_call: TRBV2
j_call: TRBJ2-7
cdr3_nt: TGTGCCAGCAGTCTAGCGGGCCGGGCCAACGAGCAGTACTTC
cdr3_aa: CASSLAGRANEQYF

d_call: TRBD1
clone_size: .
v_call: TRBV7-2
j_call: TRBJ1-5
cdr3_nt: TGTGCCAGCAGCCCCAGACAGGGGTTTCGCAATCAGCCCCAGCATTTT
cdr3_aa: CASSPRQGFRNQPQHF

d_call: .
clone_size: .
v_call: TRBV3-1/TRBV3-2
j_call: TRBJ2-4
cdr3_nt: TGTGCCAGCAGCCCAGGTATTAGAAGCATTCAGTACTTC
cdr3_aa: CASSPGIRSIQYF

d_call: TRBD2
clone_size: few
v_call: TRBV6-5
j_call: TRBJ2-5
cdr3_nt: TGTGCCAGCAGTTTCCCCCCTAGCGGTCTAGAGACCCAGTACTTC
cdr3_aa: CASSFPPSGLETQYF

d_call: .
clone_size: .
v_call: TRBV6-5
j_call: TRBJ2-5
cdr3_nt: TGTGCCAGCAGTTACTCCGGCGGGGTCCAAGAGACCCAGTACTTC
cdr3_aa: CASSYSGGVQETQYF

d_call: TRBD2
clone_size: once
v_call: TRBV6-1
j_call: TRBJ2-3
cdr3_nt: TGTGCCAGCAGTGATCCCGGTGGGGGGGGCACAGATACGCAGTATTTT
cdr3_aa: CASSDPGGGGTDTQYF

d_call: TRBD1
clone_size: .
v_call: TRBV18
j_call: TRBJ2-7
cdr3_nt: TGTGCCAGCTCACCCTCAGGGACAGGGGTACACTCCTACGAGCAGTACTTC
cdr3_aa: CASSPSGTGVHSYEQYF

d_call: TRBD2
clone_size: .
v_call: TRBV7-9
j_call: TRBJ2-2
cdr3_nt: TGTGCCAGCAGCCGGACTAGCGGGACGAACACCGGGGAGCTGTTTTTT
cdr3_aa: CASSRTSGTNTGELFF

d_call: TRBD1
clone_size: once
v_call: TRBV15
j_call: TRBJ1-2
cdr3_nt: TGTGCCACCAGCAGAGTGGTCCGGGACAGGGAGGCCTATGGCTACACCTTC
cdr3_aa: CATSRVVRDREAYGYTF